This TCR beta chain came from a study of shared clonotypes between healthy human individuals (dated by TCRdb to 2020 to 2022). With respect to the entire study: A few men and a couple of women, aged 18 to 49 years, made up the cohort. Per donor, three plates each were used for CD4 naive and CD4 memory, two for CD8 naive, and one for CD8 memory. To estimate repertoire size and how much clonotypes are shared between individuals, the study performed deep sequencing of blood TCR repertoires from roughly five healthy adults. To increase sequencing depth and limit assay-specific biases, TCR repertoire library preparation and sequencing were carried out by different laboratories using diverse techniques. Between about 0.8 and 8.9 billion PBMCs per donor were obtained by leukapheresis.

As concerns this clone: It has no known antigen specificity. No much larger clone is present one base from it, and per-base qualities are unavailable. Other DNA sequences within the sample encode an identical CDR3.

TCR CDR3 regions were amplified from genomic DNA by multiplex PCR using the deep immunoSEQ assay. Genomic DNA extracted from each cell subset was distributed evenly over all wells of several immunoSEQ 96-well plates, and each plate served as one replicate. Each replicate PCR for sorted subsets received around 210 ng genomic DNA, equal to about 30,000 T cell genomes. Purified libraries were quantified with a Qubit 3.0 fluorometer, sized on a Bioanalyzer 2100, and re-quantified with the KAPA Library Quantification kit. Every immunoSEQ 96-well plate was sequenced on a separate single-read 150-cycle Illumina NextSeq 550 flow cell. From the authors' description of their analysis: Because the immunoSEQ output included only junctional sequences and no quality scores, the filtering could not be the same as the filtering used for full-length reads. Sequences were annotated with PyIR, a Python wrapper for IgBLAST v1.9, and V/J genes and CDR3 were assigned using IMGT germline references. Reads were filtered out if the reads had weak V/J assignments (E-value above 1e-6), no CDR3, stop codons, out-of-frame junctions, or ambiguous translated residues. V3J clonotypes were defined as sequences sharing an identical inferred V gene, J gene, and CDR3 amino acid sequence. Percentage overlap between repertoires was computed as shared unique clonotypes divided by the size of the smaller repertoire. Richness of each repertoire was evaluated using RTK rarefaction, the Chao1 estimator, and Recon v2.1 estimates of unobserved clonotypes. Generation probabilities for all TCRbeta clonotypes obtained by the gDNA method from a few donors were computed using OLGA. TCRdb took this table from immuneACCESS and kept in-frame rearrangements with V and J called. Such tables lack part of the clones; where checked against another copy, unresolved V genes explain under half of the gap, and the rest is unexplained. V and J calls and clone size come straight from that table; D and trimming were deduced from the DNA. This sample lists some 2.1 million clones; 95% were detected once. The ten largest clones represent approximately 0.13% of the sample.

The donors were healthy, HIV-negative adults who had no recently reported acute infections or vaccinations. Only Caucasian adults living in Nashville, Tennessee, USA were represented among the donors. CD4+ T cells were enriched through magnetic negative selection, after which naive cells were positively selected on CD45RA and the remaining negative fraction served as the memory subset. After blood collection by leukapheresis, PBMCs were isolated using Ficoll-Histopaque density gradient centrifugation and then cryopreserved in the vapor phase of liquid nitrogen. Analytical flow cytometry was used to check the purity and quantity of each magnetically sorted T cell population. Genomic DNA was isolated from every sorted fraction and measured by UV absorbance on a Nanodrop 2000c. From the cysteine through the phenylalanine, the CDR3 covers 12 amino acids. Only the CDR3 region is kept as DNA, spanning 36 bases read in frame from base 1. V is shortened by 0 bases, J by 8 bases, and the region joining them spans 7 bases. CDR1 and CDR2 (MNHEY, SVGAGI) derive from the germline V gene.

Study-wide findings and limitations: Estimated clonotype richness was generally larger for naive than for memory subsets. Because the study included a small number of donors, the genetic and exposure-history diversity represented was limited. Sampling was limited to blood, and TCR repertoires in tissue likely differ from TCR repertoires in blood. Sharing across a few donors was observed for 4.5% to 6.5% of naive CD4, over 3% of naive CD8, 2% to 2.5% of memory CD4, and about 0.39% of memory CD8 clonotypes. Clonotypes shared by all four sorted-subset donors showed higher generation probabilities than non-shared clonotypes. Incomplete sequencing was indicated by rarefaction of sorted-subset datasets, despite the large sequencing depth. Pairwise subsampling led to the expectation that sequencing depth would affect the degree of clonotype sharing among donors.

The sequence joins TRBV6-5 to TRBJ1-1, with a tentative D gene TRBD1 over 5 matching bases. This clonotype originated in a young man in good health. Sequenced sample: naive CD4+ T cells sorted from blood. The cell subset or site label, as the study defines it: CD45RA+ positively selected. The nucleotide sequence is TGTGCCAGCAGTTACTCTCGGGGGGAAGCTTTCTTT. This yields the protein CASSYSRGEAFF.